This entry lists 25 T cell receptor beta chains sequenced from one sample in a study of blood T cell repertoires in COVID-19 (dated by TCRdb to the early 2020s). Library generation was performed with the immunoSEQ multiplex PCR assay. TCRdb provides this immuneACCESS table in a form limited to in-frame rearrangements. Some clones are lacking; in checked studies, under half of them reflect an unresolved V gene, and why the rest are absent is not known. The sample contains approximately 320,000 clones, roughly 85% of them found a single time. Of the sample, approximately 7.9% falls within the top ten clones. What was sequenced was peripheral blood. Every receptor here comes from a human donor in a cohort sampled during active COVID-19.

This clone was picked up a small number of times. The chain couples TRBV12-3 or TRBV12-4 to TRBJ2-2, with D maybe TRBD1 (6 bases). CDR3 size: 12 residues. V gave up 4 bases and J gave up 8 bases, with 8 bases separating them. The CDR3 bases are TGTGCCAGCAGTTACAGGGAGGGGGAGCTGTTTTTT. The encoded protein is CASSYREGELFF.

V is TRBV14 and J is TRBJ1-2; D unclear. This CDR3 region has 15 residues. V lost 0 bases, J lost 3 bases, and 11 bases lay in between. CDR1 and CDR2 from the germline V gene are SGHDN and FVKESK. CDR3 DNA: TGTGCCAGCAGCCAAGATTATCAGGCGCACTATGGCTACACCTTC. This encodes CASSQDYQAHYGYTF.

The chain carries TRBV12-5 and TRBJ2-1; D not resolved. V lost 3 bases and J 12 bases, leaving 9 bases between the germline ends. This CDR3 spans 11 amino acids. Germline CDR1 reads LGHNT; CDR2 reads FRNRAP. The CDR3 is CASGFSSRQFF. The CDR3 coding sequence is TGTGCTAGTGGTTTCTCTTCGCGGCAGTTCTTC.

This clone was seen a handful of times. The chain links TRBV30 to TRBJ1-1; no reliable D call. The V end lost 2 bases, the J end lost 7 bases, and 14 bases lay between the germline ends. The CDR3 spans 13 residues. Germline V gene lookup returns CDR1 GTSNPN and CDR2 SVGIG (reference sequence). The chain's CDR3 is CAWSRSGSGEAFF. Written as DNA, the CDR3 is TGTGCCTGGAGTAGGTCGGGTTCGGGTGAAGCTTTCTTT. Filled out from reference TRBV30 and TRBJ1-1, the complete variable domain reads SQTIHQWPATLVQPVGSPLSLECTVEGTSNPNLYWYRQAAGRGLQLLFYSVGIGQISSEVPQNLSASRPQDRQFILSSKKLLLSDSGFYLCAWSRSGSGEAFFGQGTRLTVV.

The chain has TRBV3-1 (or the pseudogene TRBV3-2) and TRBJ2-7; 8 positions agree with TRBD1. Germline V CDR1 and CDR2: LGHDT, YNNKEL (reference sequence). V shed 6 bases and J 7 bases; nucleotides not matched to a gene: 14. The CDR3 runs 15 residues. CDR3 bases: TGTGCCAGCAGTCTACCAGGGACAGGCTGGCGGGAGCAGTACTTC. This translates into CASSLPGTGWREQYF.

The chain recombines TRBV19 with TRBJ1-5, with D tentatively TRBD1 (6 bases). The germline V gene has CDR1 LNHDA and CDR2 SQIVND (reference sequence). The CDR3 consists of 15 residues. The germline V and J ends were trimmed by 1 base and 5 bases, with 12 bases remaining between them. CDR3 in amino acids: CASSIGKKGDQPQHF. CDR3 DNA: TGTGCCAGTAGTATAGGGAAAAAGGGGGATCAGCCCCAGCATTTT.

The chain joins TRBV7-8 to TRBJ1-5, with D possibly TRBD1 on 5 matching bases. The germline V gene has CDR1 SGHVS and CDR2 FQNEAQ. The CDR3 runs to 15 residues. The V and J ends lost 2 bases and 2 bases respectively, with 10 bases between them. The DNA of the CDR3 is TGTGCCAGCAGCTTACAAGGGGCGGGCAATCAGCCCCAGCATTTT. Its translation: CASSLQGAGNQPQHF.

This clone has more than one count but fewer than ten. The chain uses TRBV5-1 and TRBJ1-3; possible D gene TRBD1, 6 bases. Trimming took off 0 bases at V and 0 bases at J, with 16 bases between the two ends. The CDR3 has 18 residues. Germline CDR1 is SGHRS and CDR2 is YFSETQ. CDR3 sequence reads: CASSLDPRDTISGNTIYF. The CDR3 bases are TGCGCCAGCAGCTTGGATCCCCGGGACACCATCTCTGGAAACACCATATATTTT.

To note about this clone: At the DNA level, this CDR3 is encoded by other sequences in the same sample as well. The chain joins TRBV6-5 to TRBJ2-7; TRBD2 might be the D (6 bases). The CDR3 is 13 residues long. V lost 0 bases, J lost 4 bases, and 7 bases lay in between. Germline V gene data show CDR1 as MNHEY and CDR2 as SVGAGI. DNA for the CDR3: TGTGCCAGCAGTTACTCGGAGGGGTACGAGCAGTACTTC. It is translated as CASSYSEGYEQYF.

The chain recombines TRBV5-5 with TRBJ2-7; maybe TRBD2 (5 bases). The length of the CDR3 is 13 residues. The germline CDR1 and CDR2 sequences are SGHKS and YYEKEE (reference sequence). V shed 3 bases and J shed 5 bases, with 12 bases lying between them. CDR3: CASSSGLSNEQYF. The DNA of the CDR3 is TGTGCCAGCAGCTCCGGACTGAGTAACGAGCAGTACTTC.

Here the CDR3 DNA reads TGTGCCAGCAGCTTGATCGGAGTAGCGGACGAGCAGTACTTC. Protein sequence: CASSLIGVADEQYF. The chain couples TRBV5-8 to TRBJ2-7, with a tentative D call TRBD2 (6 bases). CDR3 length equals 14 residues. The V end lost 1 base, the J end lost 5 bases, and 13 bases lay between the germline ends. CDR1 is SGHTS and CDR2 is YDEGEE in the germline V gene.

Only a few counts were recorded for this clone. V gene TRBV30 combines with J gene TRBJ2-7; D may be TRBD1 (5 bases). This CDR3 has 13 residues. Germline-derived CDR1 and CDR2 are GTSNPN and SVGIG (reference sequence). V lost 3 bases and J lost 4, with 13 bases in between. The CDR3 nucleotides are TGTGCCTGGAGCTGGTCAGGGCCGTACGAGCAGTACTTC. Its protein is CAWSWSGPYEQYF.

Written as DNA, the CDR3 is TGTGCCAGCAGTTACTCGATTACAGCTAACTATGGCTACACCTTC. This sequence encodes CASSYSITANYGYTF. The V gene is TRBV6-5, the J gene TRBJ1-2, with D uncertain. This CDR3 is built from 15 residues. V was trimmed by 0 bases and J by 0 bases, leaving 8 bases between them. CDR1 and CDR2 from the germline V gene are MNHEY and SVGAGI.

The chain uses TRBV11-3 and TRBJ2-5; D might be TRBD1 (5 bases). The CDR3 consists of 15 residues. Germline V gene sequence: CDR1 SGHNT, CDR2 YENEEA. Trimming shortened V by 1 base and J by 1 base, and 10 bases separated the two germline ends. This chain's CDR3 is CASSLGAGSQETQYF. The CDR3 DNA follows: TGTGCCAGCAGCTTAGGGGCAGGGTCCCAAGAGACCCAGTACTTC.

The CDR3 region has the DNA TGTGCTAGTGGAGAGGGACTAACAGAGACCCAGTACTTC. Amino acid sequence: CASGEGLTETQYF. The chain uses TRBV12-5 and TRBJ2-5; TRBD2 matches at 7 bases. This CDR3 region has 13 residues. Germline V gene sequence: CDR1 LGHNT, CDR2 FRNRAP. V was clipped by 6 bases and J by 4 bases; unmatched bases: 5.

The rearrangement joins TRBV24-1 to TRBJ2-3, with D perhaps matching TRBD2 (5 bases). The CDR3 sequence is 15 residues long. V gave up 0 bases and J gave up 0 bases, with 6 bases separating them. CDR1 is KGHDR, CDR2 SFDVKD, per germline. CDR3 protein: CATSDLQRSTDTQYF. CDR3 nucleotide sequence: TGTGCCACCAGTGATTTGCAGCGGAGCACAGATACGCAGTATTTT.

The J gene is TRBJ1-2, the V gene TRBV14; unclear D gene. This CDR3 region has 13 residues. Between the trimmed V and J ends, which lost 4 bases and 4 bases, there was a span of 10 bases. Germline V gives CDR1 SGHDN, CDR2 FVKESK. The CDR3 nucleotides are TGTGCCAGCAGCCCTGTGGAGGGCTATGGCTACACCTTC. This sequence encodes CASSPVEGYGYTF.

The V call is TRBV11-2, the J call TRBJ2-3; tentatively, D is TRBD1 (5 bases). The germline V gene has CDR1 SGHAT and CDR2 FQNNGV. The V and J ends lost 2 bases and 4 bases respectively, with 13 bases between them. This CDR3 contains 15 residues. The CDR3 DNA reads TGTGCCAGCAGCTTAATGGCTACCAGGGCAGATACGCAGTATTTT. This codes for CASSLMATRADTQYF.

The CDR3 DNA follows: TGTGCCACCAGCAGAGATCAGGAACACCTTAGCTATGGCTACACCTTC. Protein: CATSRDQEHLSYGYTF. V and J are TRBV15 and TRBJ1-2; D gene uncertain. V was pared by 0 bases and J by 4 bases, with 15 bases between. The CDR3 length is 16 residues. Germline V gene lookup returns CDR1 LNHNV and CDR2 YYDKDF (reference sequence).

The chain joins TRBV10-1 to TRBJ1-1; D possibly corresponds to TRBD1 (5 bases). Trimming removed 3 bases at V and 2 bases at J, with 7 bases between. Germline CDR1 and CDR2: WNHNN and SYGVQD (reference sequence). The CDR3 sequence is 13 residues long. CDR3 loop: CASSERGNTEAFF. DNA for the CDR3: TGCGCCAGCAGTGAAAGGGGTAACACTGAAGCTTTCTTT.

The rearrangement links TRBV5-4 to TRBJ1-1; 7 nucleotides agree with TRBD1. V gave up 1 base and J gave up 3 bases; unmatched junction bases: 3. This CDR3 has 14 residues. Germline V gene data show CDR1 as SGHNT and CDR2 as YYREEE (reference sequence). For the CDR3, the DNA is TGTGCCAGCAGCTTGTTGGGACAGTACACTGAAGCTTTCTTT. As protein: CASSLLGQYTEAFF.

The chain links TRBV19 to TRBJ1-4, with D unclear. The CDR3 is 14 residues long. V was pared by 1 base and J by 5 bases, with 8 bases between. Germline assignment: CDR1 LNHDA and CDR2 SQIVND (reference sequence). CDR3 sequence (DNA): TGTGCCAGTAGTATAGCAACACCGAATGAAAAACTGTTTTTT. Translation: CASSIATPNEKLFF.

V and J are TRBV27 and TRBJ1-2; D gene unclear. CDR1 MNHEY and CDR2 SMNVEV come from the germline V gene (reference sequence). Deletions cut 3 bases from V and 6 bases from J, with 5 bases between. The length of the CDR3 is 11 residues. CDR3 bases: TGTGCCAGCAGTTTCGGAGATGGCTACACCTTC. It specifies CASSFGDGYTF.

This clone was recorded many times. J is TRBJ2-1 and V is TRBV7-3, with TRBD2 matching over 10 bases. Trimming took 1 base from V and 10 from J; bases not matched to a gene: 4. The CDR3 is made up of 14 amino acids. Per the germline V gene, CDR1 is SGHTA and CDR2 is FQGTGA. CDR3 nucleotides: TGTGCCAGCAGCTTAATTGTTAGCGGGGGGGAGCAGTTCTTC. Its protein product is CASSLIVSGGEQFF.

This clone has only a few counts. V and J are TRBV11-2 and TRBJ1-1; D not certain. CDR3 length: 15 residues. Trimming took 1 base from V and 1 from J, leaving 10 bases between them. Germline V gene sequence: CDR1 SGHAT, CDR2 FQNNGV. The CDR3 loop is CASSLAPQANTEAFF. The CDR3, as DNA: TGTGCCAGCAGCTTAGCGCCCCAGGCGAACACTGAAGCTTTCTTT. Full variable domain (missing parts from reference TRBV11-2 and TRBJ1-1): EAGVAQSPRYKIIEKRQSVAFWCNPISGHATLYWYQQILGQGPKLLIQFQNNGVVDDSQLPKDRFSAERLKGVDSTLKIQPAKLEDSAVYLCASSLAPQANTEAFFGQGTRLTVV.